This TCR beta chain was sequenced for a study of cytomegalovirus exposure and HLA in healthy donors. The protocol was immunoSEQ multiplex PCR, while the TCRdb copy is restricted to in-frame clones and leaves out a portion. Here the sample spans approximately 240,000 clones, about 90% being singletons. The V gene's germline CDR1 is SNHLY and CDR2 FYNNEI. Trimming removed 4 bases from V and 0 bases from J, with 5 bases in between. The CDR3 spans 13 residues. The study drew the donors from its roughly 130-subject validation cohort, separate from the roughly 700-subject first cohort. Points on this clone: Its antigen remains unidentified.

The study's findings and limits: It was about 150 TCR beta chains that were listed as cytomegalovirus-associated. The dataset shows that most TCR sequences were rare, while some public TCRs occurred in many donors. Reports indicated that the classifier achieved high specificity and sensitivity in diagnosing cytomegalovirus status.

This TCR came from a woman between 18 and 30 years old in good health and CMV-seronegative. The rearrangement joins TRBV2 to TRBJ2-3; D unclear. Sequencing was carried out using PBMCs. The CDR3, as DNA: TGTGCCAGCAGTGTTATTAGCACAGATACGCAGTATTTT. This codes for CASSVISTDTQYF.